This is a list of T cell receptor beta chains from one sample in a study of Graves' ophthalmopathy and Graves' hyperthyroidism. TCRdb processed the multiplex PCR reads anew with MiXCR; each CDR3 protein has one entry. The profile shows some 150,000 distinct CDR3 sequences, roughly 36% of them singletons. The sequenced sample was peripheral blood. The receptors derive from a man aged 30 to 45 with Graves' ophthalmopathy. Both conserved end residues are part of each CDR3. A D gene is named only where the DNA matches it firmly. Not all rows give a size; the values are once, few, many and, for expanded clones, a class.

d_gene: NA; v_gene: TRBV29-1; abundance: many; j_gene: TRBJ1-2; CDR3nt: TGCAGCGTTGAAGATGCACTAGGTCCGTATGGCTACACCTTC; CDR3aa: CSVEDALGPYGYTF
d_gene: TRBD2; v_gene: TRBV27; abundance: few; j_gene: TRBJ2-5; CDR3nt: TGTGCCAGCAGTTCAGGACTAGCGCAAGAGACCCAGTACTTC; CDR3aa: CASSSGLAQETQYF
d_gene: TRBD1; v_gene: TRBV7-6; abundance: many; j_gene: TRBJ1-1; CDR3nt: TGTGCCAGCAGCTTGTTGAACCGGGACAGGGGTAATTGGAACACTGAAGCTTTCTTT; CDR3aa: CASSLLNRDRGNWNTEAFF
d_gene: TRBD1; v_gene: TRBV27; abundance: many; j_gene: TRBJ2-4; CDR3nt: TGTGCCAGCAGTCCCGGGACAGGACAAAGACAGTACTTC; CDR3aa: CASSPGTGQRQYF
d_gene: NA; v_gene: TRBV27; abundance: NA; j_gene: TRBJ2-5; CDR3nt: TGTGCCAGCAGCGAAGGGGCAAGGGGGGAGACCCAGTACTTC; CDR3aa: CASSEGARGETQYF
d_gene: TRBD2; v_gene: TRBV11-2; abundance: many; j_gene: TRBJ2-5; CDR3nt: TGTGCCAGCAGCTCCGGAGCGGGAGTTGGGGAGACCCAGTACTTC; CDR3aa: CASSSGAGVGETQYF
d_gene: NA; v_gene: TRBV6-1; abundance: once; j_gene: TRBJ1-6; CDR3nt: TGTGCCAGCATGCGGAGGAGCGGTTCACCCCTCCACTTT; CDR3aa: CASMRRSGSPLHF
d_gene: TRBD1; v_gene: TRBV11-1; abundance: NA; j_gene: TRBJ2-4; CDR3nt: TGTGCCAGCAGCCTATACAGGGGCGCCAAAAACATTCAGTACTTC; CDR3aa: CASSLYRGAKNIQYF
d_gene: TRBD1; v_gene: TRBV6-1; abundance: NA; j_gene: TRBJ2-1; CDR3nt: TGTGCCAGCAGTGAAGCGAACAGGGGAAGCGATGAGCAGTTCTTC; CDR3aa: CASSEANRGSDEQFF
d_gene: TRBD2; v_gene: TRBV6-1; abundance: NA; j_gene: TRBJ2-7; CDR3nt: TGTGCCAGCAGTCGGACTAGCGACTCTCACGAGCAGTACTTC; CDR3aa: CASSRTSDSHEQYF
d_gene: NA; v_gene: TRBV29-1; abundance: many; j_gene: TRBJ1-1; CDR3nt: TGCAGCGCCGGGACGGGGCAAGGTACTGAAGCTTTCTTT; CDR3aa: CSAGTGQGTEAFF
d_gene: NA; v_gene: TRBV20-1; abundance: many; j_gene: TRBJ1-1; CDR3nt: TGCAGTGCTGGCACAGGTTTCGAGAACACTGAAGCTTTCTTT; CDR3aa: CSAGTGFENTEAFF
d_gene: NA; v_gene: TRBV20-1; abundance: many; j_gene: TRBJ2-7; CDR3nt: TGCCGTGCTAGAGAGGGCTACTCAGACTCCTACGAGCAGTACTTC; CDR3aa: CRAREGYSDSYEQYF
d_gene: NA; v_gene: TRBV9; abundance: few; j_gene: TRBJ1-3; CDR3nt: TGTGCCAGCAGCGCAATGGACCTGGGAAACACCATATATTTT; CDR3aa: CASSAMDLGNTIYF
d_gene: NA; v_gene: TRBV6-1; abundance: NA; j_gene: TRBJ1-1; CDR3nt: TGTGCCAGCACATGGAGGGACACTGAAGCTTTCTTT; CDR3aa: CASTWRDTEAFF